Listed below are T cell receptor beta chains from one sample, sequenced in a study of blood T cell repertoires in COVID-19. Sequenced by immunoSEQ multiplex PCR; TCRdb stores in-frame clones only, minus some. Of some 110,000 clones listed, less than 90% were seen once; the top ten hold approximately 5%. Sequenced sample: peripheral blood. These receptors originate from a human donor in a cohort sampled during active COVID-19. Each CDR3 is given with its conserved first and last residue. A D gene is named only where the DNA matches it firmly. Size is omitted from some rows. Given values are once, few, many or a class for expanded clones.

size | J | V | length | D | DNA | CDR3
- | TRBJ1-2 | TRBV7-2 | 16 | TRBD1 | TGTGCCAGCAGCCCCCTGGGACAGGGATCATACTATGGCTACACCTTC | CASSPLGQGSYYGYTF
- | TRBJ2-4 | TRBV13 | 16 | - | TGTGCCAGCAGCCCTCGGGCGGGATTGGTCGAAAACATTCAGTACTTC | CASSPRAGLVENIQYF
once | TRBJ1-5 | TRBV19 | 13 | TRBD1 | TGTGCCAGTAAAGGGACAGGGGTTCAGCCCCAGCATTTT | CASKGTGVQPQHF
- | TRBJ2-7 | TRBV2 | 15 | - | TGTGCCAGCAGTGACTCTGTTTCTGCTACCTACGAGCAGTACTTC | CASSDSVSATYEQYF
once | TRBJ2-1 | TRBV28 | 15 | TRBD1 | TGTGCCAGCAGTTTAGGCGGACAGGGGGCGAAAGAGCAGTTCTTC | CASSLGGQGAKEQFF
- | TRBJ2-1 | TRBV12-5 | 13 | TRBD1 | TGTGCTAGTGGTCGACAGGGCAGAAATGAGCAGTTCTTC | CASGRQGRNEQFF
- | TRBJ1-2 | TRBV27 | 13 | - | TGTGCCAGCAGTTTAGCAGGGGACTATGGCTACACCTTC | CASSLAGDYGYTF
- | TRBJ1-2 | TRBV19 | 14 | - | TGTGCCAGTAGTATATTGGGCAGCATCTATGGCTACACCTTC | CASSILGSIYGYTF
- | TRBJ1-2 | TRBV6-6 | 14 | TRBD1 | TGTGCCAGCAGTGCGGACAGGACCGCCTATGGCTACACCTTC | CASSADRTAYGYTF
- | TRBJ2-1 | TRBV7-3 | 17 | - | TGTGCCAGCAGCTTAGGCCCCACCACGGGCTCCTACAATGAGCAGTTCTTC | CASSLGPTTGSYNEQFF